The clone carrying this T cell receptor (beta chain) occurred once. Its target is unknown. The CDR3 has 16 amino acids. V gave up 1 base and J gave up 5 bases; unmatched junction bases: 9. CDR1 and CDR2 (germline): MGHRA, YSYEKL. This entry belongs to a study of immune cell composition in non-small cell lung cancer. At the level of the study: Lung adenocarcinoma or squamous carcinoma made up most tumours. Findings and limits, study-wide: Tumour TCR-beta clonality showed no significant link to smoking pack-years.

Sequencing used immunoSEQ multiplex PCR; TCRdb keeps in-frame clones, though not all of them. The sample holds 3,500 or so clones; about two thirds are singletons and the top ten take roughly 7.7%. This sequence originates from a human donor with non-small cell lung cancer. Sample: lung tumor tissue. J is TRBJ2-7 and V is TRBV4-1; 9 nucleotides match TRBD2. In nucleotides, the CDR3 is TGCGCCAGCAGCCAAGGGTCGGGCGGGAGGGCCCACGAGCAGTACTTC. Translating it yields CASSQGSGGRAHEQYF.